The clone carrying this TCR beta chain is classed as medium-sized. What it binds is unknown. CDR3 length: 15 residues. The germline V gene encodes CDR1 LGHNA and CDR2 YNFKEQ. Trimming pared 0 bases from V and 3 bases from J, leaving 12 bases between. This sample was taken from a study of OX40 agonist ivuxolimab in advanced cancers. Study summary: Patients were dosed intravenously with ivuxolimab at 0.01 to 10 mg/kg every 2 weeks. One patient with hepatocellular carcinoma and two with cutaneous melanoma, three in all, had partial responses. General study points: Doses of 0.1 to 3.0 mg/kg were accompanied by clonal expansion of CD4+ and CD8+ blood T cells by week 6.

Measured with immunoSEQ multiplex PCR; TCRdb has only the in-frame clones, and not every one. The top ten clones hold over 30% of a sample with 23,000 or so clones, approximately 91% of them seen once. The sequenced sample was CD4+ or CD8+ T cells sorted from blood, obtained in a trial of the OX40 agonist ivuxolimab. V is TRBV4-2 and J is TRBJ2-7; D ambiguous. This TCR was recovered from an adult with an advanced solid tumor such as melanoma, head and neck, liver or kidney cancer. CDR3 nucleotide sequence: TGTGCCAGCAGCCAAGAAGAAACGGAAAACTACGAGCAGTACTTC. Its translation is CASSQEETENYEQYF.